This T cell receptor (beta chain) is from a study of blood T cells in healthy people across ages (dated by TCRdb to about 2015). A note on the overall study: Template switching captured roughly one uniquely barcoded TCR beta cDNA molecule per two T cells in model experiments. Age-related changes in TCR beta repertoire diversity were measured in the study by deep sequencing normalized with unique cDNA molecular identifiers. Donors were grouped into four age groups: young (average 16 years), middle-aged (39), aged (around 60) and long-lived (around 82). To avoid experimental bias, donors of different ages were distributed randomly across sequencing lanes. Two additional independent replicas of 1 million unique cDNA reads from the same blood draw were analyzed for two donors (one aged 18 to 30 and one aged 80 or older).

Of note for this clonotype: Its antigen remains unidentified. No base quality values were provided; no much bigger clone lies one nucleotide off.

Libraries came from 5' RACE. The sequencing machine was an Illumina HiSeq 2500. A second PCR of about 6 to 11 cycles was run with a J-beta primer mix and a sample-barcoded 5' primer. Each TCR beta cDNA molecule received a unique molecular identifier from a template-switch 5' adaptor carrying 12 random nucleotides. Each sample yielded at least 2.5 million CDR3-containing paired-end reads. First-strand cDNA was synthesized from all RNA with the Mint cDNA synthesis kit, primed by a TRBC-specific oligonucleotide. After uracil-DNA glycosylase treatment, a first 18-cycle PCR used universal primers M1SS and BC2_uni_R on all cDNA. The study's own analysis went as follows. Each sample was normalized by randomly selecting 1 million high-quality reads, each carrying a distinct molecular identifier. Reads sharing molecular identifiers were discarded rather than binned into consensus sequences. CDR3 identification, clonotype clustering and error correction used MiTCR with a Q25 quality threshold and the strictest error-elimination algorithm. A nonparametric unseen species model using Euler transformation provided a lower-bound estimate of total TCR beta diversity. The public reads were reanalyzed by TCRdb: fastp trimming at Q25, MiXCR alignment, in-frame beta chains only. Entries that share a CDR3 protein sequence are merged under the most common genes and DNA. These V and J calls rely on TCRdb rather than the paper's analysis. This sample holds around 800,000 distinct CDR3 sequences; about 53% were observed only once. 40% to 50% of the sample rests with the top ten.

Here is what the overall study found, with its caveats: There was a strong correlation between observed TCR beta diversity and the percentage of naive T cells measured by flow cytometry. The long-lived group showed more naive CD4+ T cells, fewer expanded clones and increased TCR diversity than the aged group, suggesting age selection. Observed TCR beta diversity per million T cells fell roughly linearly with age, and a significant reduction was already apparent by age around 40. Because profiling used bulk unsorted PBMCs, naive and antigen-experienced compartments could not be compared conclusively. Total diversity estimates from one million sequenced T cells were considered lower bounds and underestimates. The CMV infection status of donors was not known, potentially confounding age-related changes in expanded clonotypes.

The approximately 40 donors, aged roughly 6 to 90 years, were systemically healthy Caucasian individuals from Russia. Each donor gave ten milliliters of peripheral blood, drawn into EDTA-treated Vacutainer tubes. PBMCs were isolated by Ficoll-Paque density-gradient centrifugation, with at least 6.5 million obtained per sample. Trizol reagent was used to extract total RNA from the PBMCs, yielding at least 6 micrograms per sample. Naive CD45RAhigh/CD27high T cell percentages were measured by flow cytometry on a PBMC aliquot from every donor. Sequencing used blood. This receptor was taken from a man aged 80 or over in good health.

The CDR3 here reads CASSDGGGGIQYF. The DNA sequence is as follows: TGTGCCAGCAGTGATGGAGGGGGGGGCATTCAGTACTTC. This chain joins TRBV6-2 or TRBV6-3 to TRBJ2-4; TRBD2 is possibly the D segment (7 matching bases). V gives up 5 bases and J gives up 9 bases, and the segment between their germline ends measures 14 bases. There are 13 amino acids in the CDR3, from cysteine to phenylalanine inclusive. Just CDR3 DNA is preserved here, 39 bases in frame from base 1. Looking up the germline V gene yields CDR1 MNHEY and CDR2 SVGEGT.